This T cell receptor beta chain was captured in a study of human T cells and chemical hapten exposure. As for time point: patch test 1, 2 weeks after DPC sensitization. Indicated treatment: therapeutic diphenylcyclopropenone sensitization with weekly scalp DPC. TCRdb ran MiXCR on the RACE reads and lists one entry per CDR3 protein. The sample includes 180,000 or so distinct CDR3 sequences, 20% to 25% of them seen just once. Only a few counts were recorded for this clonotype. The germline V gene has CDR1 SGHRS and CDR2 YFSETQ. This CDR3 is built from 13 residues. V was shortened by 0 bases and J by 5 bases, with 8 bases between the two germline ends.

This receptor was taken from a woman aged 45-60 years with alopecia areata. Some clones in this sample may be carry-over from other donors' samples. The sequencing used whole blood, collected in connection with sensitization to the hapten diphenylcyclopropenone (DPC). The chain is built from TRBV5-1 and TRBJ1-2, with D perhaps TRBD1 (6 bases). DNA of the CDR3: TGCGCCAGCAGCTTGGATGGACAGTATGGCTACACCTTC. It yields the protein CASSLDGQYGYTF.